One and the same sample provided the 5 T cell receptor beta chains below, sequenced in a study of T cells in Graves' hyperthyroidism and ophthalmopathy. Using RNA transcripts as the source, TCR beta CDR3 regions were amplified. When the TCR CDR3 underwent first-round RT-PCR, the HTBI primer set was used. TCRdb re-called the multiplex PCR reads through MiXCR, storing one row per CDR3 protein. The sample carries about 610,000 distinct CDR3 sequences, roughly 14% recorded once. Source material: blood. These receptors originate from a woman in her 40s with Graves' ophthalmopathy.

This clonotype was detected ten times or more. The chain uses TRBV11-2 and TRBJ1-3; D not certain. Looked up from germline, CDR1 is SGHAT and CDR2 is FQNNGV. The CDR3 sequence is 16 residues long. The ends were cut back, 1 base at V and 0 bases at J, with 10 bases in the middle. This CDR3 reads CASSLVTSRSGNTIYF. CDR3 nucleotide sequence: TGTGCCAGCAGCTTAGTCACCAGCCGCTCTGGAAACACCATATATTTT.

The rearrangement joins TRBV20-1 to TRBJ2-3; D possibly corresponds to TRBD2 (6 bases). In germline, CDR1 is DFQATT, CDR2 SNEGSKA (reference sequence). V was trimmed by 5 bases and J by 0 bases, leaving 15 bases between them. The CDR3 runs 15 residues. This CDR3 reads CSASRVAGSTDTQYF. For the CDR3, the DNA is TGCAGTGCTTCCCGGGTGGCGGGAAGCACAGATACGCAGTATTTT.

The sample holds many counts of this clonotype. CDR3: CSARPGRPYEQYF. In DNA, the CDR3 is TGCAGTGCTAGGCCCGGACGGCCCTACGAGCAGTACTTC. The chain carries TRBV20-1 and TRBJ2-7; D not certain. The CDR3 spans 13 residues. Germline V lookup: CDR1 DFQATT, CDR2 SNEGSKA (reference sequence). Trimming removed 3 bases at V and 2 bases at J, with 11 bases between.

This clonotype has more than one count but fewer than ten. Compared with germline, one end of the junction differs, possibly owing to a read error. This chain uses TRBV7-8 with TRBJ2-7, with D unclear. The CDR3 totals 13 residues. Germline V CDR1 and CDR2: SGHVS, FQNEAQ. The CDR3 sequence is CASSLAITYEQCF. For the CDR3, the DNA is TGTGCCAGCAGCTTAGCGATTACCTACGAGCAGTGCTTC.

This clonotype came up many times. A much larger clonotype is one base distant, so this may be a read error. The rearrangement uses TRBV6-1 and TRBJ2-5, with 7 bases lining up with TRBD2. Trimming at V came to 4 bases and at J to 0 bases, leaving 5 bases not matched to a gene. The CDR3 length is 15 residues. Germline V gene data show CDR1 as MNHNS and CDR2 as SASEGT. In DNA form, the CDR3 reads TGTGCCAGCAGTGGAGATAGCGGGTACCAAGAGACCCAGTACTTC. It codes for CASSGDSGYQETQYF.